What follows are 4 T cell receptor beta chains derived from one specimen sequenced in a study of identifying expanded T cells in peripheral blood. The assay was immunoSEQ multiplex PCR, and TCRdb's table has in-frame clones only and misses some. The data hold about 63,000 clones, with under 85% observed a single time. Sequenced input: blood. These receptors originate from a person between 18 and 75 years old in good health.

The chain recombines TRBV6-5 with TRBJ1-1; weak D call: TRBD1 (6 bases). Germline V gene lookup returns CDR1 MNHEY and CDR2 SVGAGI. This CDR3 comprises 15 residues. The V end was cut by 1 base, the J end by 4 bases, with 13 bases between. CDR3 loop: CASSYFVQGSTEAFF. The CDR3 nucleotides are TGTGCCAGCAGTTACTTTGTACAGGGTTCCACTGAAGCTTTCTTT.

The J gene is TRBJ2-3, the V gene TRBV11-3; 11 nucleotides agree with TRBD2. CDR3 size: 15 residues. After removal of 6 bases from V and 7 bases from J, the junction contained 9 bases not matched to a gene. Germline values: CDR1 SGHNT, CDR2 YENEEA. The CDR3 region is CASRPPGTSGNTQYF. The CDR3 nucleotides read TGTGCCAGCAGGCCCCCCGGGACTAGCGGAAATACGCAGTATTTT.

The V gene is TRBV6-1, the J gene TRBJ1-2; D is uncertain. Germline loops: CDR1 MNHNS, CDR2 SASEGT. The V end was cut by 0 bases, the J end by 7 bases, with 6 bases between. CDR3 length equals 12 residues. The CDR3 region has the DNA TGTGCCAGCAGTGAAGCATTGCCTGGCTACACCTTC. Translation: CASSEALPGYTF.

CDR3 DNA: TGTGCCAGCAGCCTCGAAGCGGGGGGCCGGACCGGGGAGCTGTTTTTT. It specifies CASSLEAGGRTGELFF. The chain is built from TRBV7-9 and TRBJ2-2; the match to TRBD2 covers 9 bases. This CDR3 has 16 amino acids. V lost 5 bases and J lost 5; bases outside the gene matches: 9. Germline V lookup: CDR1 SEHNR, CDR2 FQNEAQ (reference sequence).